A few counts support the clone carrying this T cell receptor (beta chain). What it recognizes is unknown. This CDR3 is built from 15 residues. Trimming removed 1 base at V and 0 bases at J, with 9 bases between. Germline-derived CDR1 and CDR2 are ENHRY and SYGVKD. Some clones are missing from TCRdb's copy, which holds only in-frame ones; the method was immunoSEQ multiplex PCR. In the table there are roughly 160,000 clones, around 88% of which are singletons. The data are from a study of T cell responses to AZD1222 COVID-19 vaccine. Study-wide results and caveats: Females outnumbered males among donors, who were mostly white British; clonal diversity was possibly underestimated.

The starting material was peripheral blood, obtained 28 days after the second AZD1222 dose. The chain links TRBV10-3 to TRBJ1-1; D gene unclear. This TCR came from an adult who received the AZD1222 COVID-19 vaccine. The CDR3 coding sequence is TGTGCCATCAGTGAGTTGGGTACCATGAACACTGAAGCTTTCTTT. This gives the protein CAISELGTMNTEAFF.